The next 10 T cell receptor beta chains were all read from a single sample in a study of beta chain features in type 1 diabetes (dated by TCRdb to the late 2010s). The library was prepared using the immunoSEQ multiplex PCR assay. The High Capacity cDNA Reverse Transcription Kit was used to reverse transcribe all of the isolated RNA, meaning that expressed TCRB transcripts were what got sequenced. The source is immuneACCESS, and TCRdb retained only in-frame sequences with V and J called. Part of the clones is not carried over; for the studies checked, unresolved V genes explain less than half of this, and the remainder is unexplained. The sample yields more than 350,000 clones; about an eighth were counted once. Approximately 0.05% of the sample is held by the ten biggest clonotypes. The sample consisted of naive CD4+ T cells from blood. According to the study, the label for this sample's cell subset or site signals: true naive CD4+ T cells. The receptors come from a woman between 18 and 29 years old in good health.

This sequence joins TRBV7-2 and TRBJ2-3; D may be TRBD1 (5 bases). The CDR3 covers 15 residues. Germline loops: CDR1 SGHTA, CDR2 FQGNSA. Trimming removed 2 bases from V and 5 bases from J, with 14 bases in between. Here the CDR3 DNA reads TGTGCCAGCAGCTTAAAGGGCAGGGAAGGAGATACGCAGTATTTT. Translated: CASSLKGREGDTQYF.

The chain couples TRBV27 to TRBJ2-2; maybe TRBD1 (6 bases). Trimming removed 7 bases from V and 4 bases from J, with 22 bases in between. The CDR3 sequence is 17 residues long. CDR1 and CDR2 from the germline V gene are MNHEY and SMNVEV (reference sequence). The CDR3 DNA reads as TGTGCCAGCAAGGGCAGGGGAATACCGCGTAGCACCGGGGAGCTGTTTTTT. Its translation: CASKGRGIPRSTGELFF.

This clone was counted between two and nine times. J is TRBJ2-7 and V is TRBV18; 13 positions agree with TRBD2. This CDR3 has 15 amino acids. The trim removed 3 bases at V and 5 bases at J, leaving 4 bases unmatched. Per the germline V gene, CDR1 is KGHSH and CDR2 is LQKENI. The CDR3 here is CASSPGLAGTNEQYF. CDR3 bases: TGTGCCAGCTCACCGGGACTAGCGGGAACTAACGAGCAGTACTTC.

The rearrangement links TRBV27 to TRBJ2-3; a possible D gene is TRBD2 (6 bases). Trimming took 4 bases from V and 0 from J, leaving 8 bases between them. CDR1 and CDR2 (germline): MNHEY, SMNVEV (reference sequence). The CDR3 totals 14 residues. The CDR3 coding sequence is TGTGCCAGCAGTTACCGGGGGAGCACAGATACGCAGTATTTT. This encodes CASSYRGSTDTQYF.

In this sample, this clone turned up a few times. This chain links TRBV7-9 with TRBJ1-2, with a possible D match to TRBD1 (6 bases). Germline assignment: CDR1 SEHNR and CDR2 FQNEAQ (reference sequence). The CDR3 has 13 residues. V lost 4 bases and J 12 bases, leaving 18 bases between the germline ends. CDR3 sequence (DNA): TGTGCCAGCAGCTCCCCCGGGACACGGCGCGACACCTTC. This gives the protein CASSSPGTRRDTF.

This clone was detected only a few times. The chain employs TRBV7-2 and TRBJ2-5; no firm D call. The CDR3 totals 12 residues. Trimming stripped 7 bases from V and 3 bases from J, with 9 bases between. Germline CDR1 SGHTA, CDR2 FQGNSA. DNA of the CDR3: TGTGCCAGCAACCGTCCGGAAGAGACCCAGTACTTC. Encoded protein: CASNRPEETQYF.

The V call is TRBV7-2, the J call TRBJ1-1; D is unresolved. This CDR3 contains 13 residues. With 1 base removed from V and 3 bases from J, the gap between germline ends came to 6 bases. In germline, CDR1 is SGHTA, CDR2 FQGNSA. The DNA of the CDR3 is TGTGCCAGCAGCTTAGTGGGTTACACTGAAGCTTTCTTT. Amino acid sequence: CASSLVGYTEAFF.

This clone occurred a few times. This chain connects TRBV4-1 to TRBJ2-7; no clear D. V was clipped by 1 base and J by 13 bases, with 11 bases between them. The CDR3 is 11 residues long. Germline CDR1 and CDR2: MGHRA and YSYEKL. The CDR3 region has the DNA TGCGCCAGCAGCCAAGCCGGGCTAGTCTACTTC. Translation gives CASSQAGLVYF.

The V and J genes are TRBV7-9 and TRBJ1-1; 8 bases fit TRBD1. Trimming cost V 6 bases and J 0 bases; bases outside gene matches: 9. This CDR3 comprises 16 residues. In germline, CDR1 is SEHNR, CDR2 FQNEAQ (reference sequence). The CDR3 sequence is CASRRRGQGMNTEAFF. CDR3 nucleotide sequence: TGTGCCAGCAGGCGCAGGGGGCAGGGGATGAACACTGAAGCTTTCTTT.

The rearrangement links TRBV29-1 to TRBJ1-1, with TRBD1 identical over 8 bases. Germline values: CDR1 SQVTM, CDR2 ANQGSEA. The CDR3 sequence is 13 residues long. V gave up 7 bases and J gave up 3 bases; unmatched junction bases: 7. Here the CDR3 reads CSAPTGADTEAFF. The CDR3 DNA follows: TGCAGCGCACCGACAGGGGCGGACACTGAAGCTTTCTTT.